These 18 T cell receptor beta chains came from one sample sequenced in a study of cytomegalovirus exposure and HLA in healthy donors. Vbeta (60) and Jbeta (13) primers were used in the PCR. The data were produced by immunoSEQ multiplex PCR, yet TCRdb's version contains in-frame clones alone and is incomplete. The data contain 35,000 to 45,000 clones, around half of them singletons. Source material: PBMCs. The source is a woman in her forties in good health and CMV-seropositive.

As regards this clone: This specimen includes other DNA sequences encoding the same CDR3. V usage is TRBV19 and J usage is TRBJ2-7, with TRBD1 identical over 8 bases. Germline CDR1 is LNHDA and CDR2 is SQIVND (reference sequence). This CDR3 is built from 13 residues. The junction had 1 base not matched to a gene; V was cut back by 3 bases and J by 3 bases. CDR3 residues: CASSITGGYEQYF. CDR3 bases: TGTGCCAGTAGTATTACAGGGGGCTACGAGCAGTACTTC.

In its sample, this clone was seen a few times. The chain recombines TRBV5-1 with TRBJ1-4; a possible D gene is TRBD1 (5 bases). The V gene's germline CDR1 is SGHRS and CDR2 YFSETQ. The CDR3 covers 14 residues. Between the trimmed V and J ends, which lost 0 bases and 7 bases, there was a span of 10 bases. The CDR3 spells CASSLAGGGEKLFF. CDR3 DNA: TGCGCCAGCAGCTTGGCCGGGGGTGGTGAAAAACTGTTTTTT. The variable domain in full, completed from reference TRBV5-1 and TRBJ1-4, reads KAGVTQTPRYLIKTRGQQVTLSCSPISGHRSVSWYQQTPGQGLQFLFEYFSETQRNKGNFPGRFSGRQFSNSRSEMNVSTLELGDSALYLCASSLAGGGEKLFFGSGTQLSVL.

The chain uses TRBV10-2 and TRBJ1-1; 10 nucleotides line up with TRBD1. CDR3 size: 14 residues. Germline trimming cut 5 bases from V and 3 bases from J; bases unmatched to any gene: 3. In germline, CDR1 is WSHSY, CDR2 SAAADI. This CDR3 is CASSWGTGDTEAFF. Written as DNA, the CDR3 is TGCGCCAGCAGTTGGGGGACAGGGGACACTGAAGCTTTCTTT.

This clone was seen a few times. This chain links TRBV6-1 with TRBJ2-5; maybe TRBD2 (5 bases). Trimming left V 6 bases short and J 5 bases short, with 16 bases between. The CDR3 has 14 residues. Per the germline V gene, CDR1 is MNHNS and CDR2 is SASEGT. The CDR3 nucleotides are TGTGCCAGCAGGGACGTTCGGGGTCTCGAGACCCAGTACTTC. Its protein product is CASRDVRGLETQYF.

The chain joins TRBV19 to TRBJ2-7, with 9 bases matching TRBD1. Germline loops: CDR1 LNHDA, CDR2 SQIVND (reference sequence). With 7 bases clipped from V and 2 bases from J, the junction kept 9 bases outside the gene matches. This CDR3 has 15 residues. The CDR3 coding sequence is TGTGCCAGTATGAGGGGGACAGGGAGAACCTACGAGCAGTACTTC. Amino acids: CASMRGTGRTYEQYF.

This chain joins TRBV4-3 and TRBJ2-5, with D perhaps TRBD2 (6 bases). The J call is uncertain, as TRBJ2-7 better fits the DNA end. The germline V gene has CDR1 LGHNA and CDR2 YSLEER. The CDR3 covers 15 residues. CDR3 amino acids: CASSQVEGTSYEQYF. The DNA of the CDR3 is TGCGCCAGCAGCCAAGTGGAGGGAACCTCCTACGAGCAGTACTTC.

This chain uses TRBV7-9 with TRBJ1-2; D call uncertain. This CDR3 has 14 amino acids. V was shortened by 2 bases and J by 0 bases, with 7 bases between the two germline ends. Germline values: CDR1 SEHNR, CDR2 FQNEAQ (reference sequence). DNA of the CDR3: TGTGCCAGCAGCTTACCGAGAGCTAACTATGGCTACACCTTC. Translation gives CASSLPRANYGYTF.

V usage is TRBV4-2 and J usage is TRBJ2-1; 9 bases are shared with TRBD2. This CDR3 is built from 17 residues. Trimming took 1 base from V and 1 from J; bases not matched to a gene: 5. Germline CDR1 reads LGHNA; CDR2 reads YNFKEQ. CDR3 sequence (DNA): TGTGCCAGCAGCCAAGTCAGCGGGGGGCTGTCCTACAATGAGCAGTTCTTC. This codes for CASSQVSGGLSYNEQFF.

There are a few counts of this clone. This chain uses TRBV6-6 with TRBJ2-5, with TRBD2 as a possible D gene (6 bases). The CDR3 runs to 15 residues. Germline V gene data show CDR1 as MNHNY and CDR2 as SVGAGI (reference sequence). V lost 0 bases and J lost 10, with 18 bases in between. CDR3 in DNA: TGTGCCAGCAGTTACTCAGGCATCGGGGGAGAGGGCCAGTACTTC. It yields the protein CASSYSGIGGEGQYF.

This chain links TRBV29-1 with TRBJ2-7; 14 nucleotides match TRBD2. CDR3 length: 15 residues. V was clipped by 5 bases and J by 0 bases; unmatched bases: 3. CDR1 and CDR2 (germline): SQVTM, ANQGSEA. CDR3 bases: TGCAGCGTTCGGGGGACTAGCGGGAGCTCCTACGAGCAGTACTTC. Encoded protein: CSVRGTSGSSYEQYF.

This chain uses TRBV5-4 with TRBJ1-2; tentative D call: TRBD1 (5 bases). Germline V gene data show CDR1 as SGHNT and CDR2 as YYREEE (reference sequence). V shed 4 bases and J shed 4 bases, with 14 bases lying between them. The CDR3 runs 14 residues. The DNA of the CDR3 is TGTGCCAGCAGCGGGGGGGACCTTGGCTATGGCTACACCTTC. Amino acids: CASSGGDLGYGYTF.

The table lists this clone with a few counts. The V gene is TRBV7-2, the J gene TRBJ1-1; 9 nucleotides match TRBD1. The CDR3 contains 11 residues. The germline V gene has CDR1 SGHTA and CDR2 FQGNSA. V lost 6 bases, J lost 8 bases, and 1 base stayed unmatched. In DNA form, the CDR3 reads TGTGCCAGCAGGGGACAGGGAGAAGCTTTCTTT. Translating gives CASRGQGEAFF.

The CDR3 DNA reads TGCGCCAGCAGCCAAGGACCACAATCCCTAGTCCAGCAGTACTTC. Amino acids: CASSQGPQSLVQQYF. J is TRBJ2-7 and V is TRBV4-1; no clear D. Germline CDR1 MGHRA, CDR2 YSYEKL. V was pared by 1 base and J by 8 bases, with 18 bases between. CDR3 length: 15 residues.

The J gene is TRBJ1-5, the V gene TRBV19; no definite D call. Trimming left V 5 bases short and J 4 bases short, with 18 bases between. Per germline, CDR1 LNHDA and CDR2 SQIVND (reference sequence). This CDR3 is 16 amino acids long. The CDR3 nucleotides read TGTGCCAGTAGTTTCTATGCGGAGGTACGTAATCAGCCCCAGCATTTT. As protein: CASSFYAEVRNQPQHF.

A few counts support this clone. The chain links TRBV5-5 to TRBJ1-5; 7 nucleotides match TRBD1. This CDR3 is built from 14 residues. Germline V lookup: CDR1 SGHKS, CDR2 YYEKEE (reference sequence). Trimming removed 2 bases from V and 6 bases from J; junction bases left unmatched: 5. CDR3 region: CASSFFDRAQPQHF. DNA for the CDR3: TGTGCCAGCAGCTTTTTCGACAGGGCTCAGCCCCAGCATTTT. The full variable domain, in which reference TRBV5-5 and TRBJ1-5 provide the parts outside the CDR3, is DAGVTQSPTHLIKTRGQQVTLRCSPISGHKSVSWYQQVLGQGPQFIFQYYEKEERGRGNFPDRFSARQFPNYSSELNVNALLLGDSALYLCASSFFDRAQPQHFGDGTRLSIL.

The chain uses TRBV19 and TRBJ1-2; tentative D call: TRBD1 (5 bases). The CDR3 is 13 residues long. Trimming pared 6 bases from V and 4 bases from J, leaving 12 bases between. Germline CDR1 is LNHDA and CDR2 is SQIVND (reference sequence). Written as DNA, the CDR3 is TGTGCCAGTAGACTGGACACCTCCTATGGCTACACCTTC. Its translation: CASRLDTSYGYTF. Combining the CDR3 with reference TRBV19 and TRBJ1-2 gives the whole variable domain DGGITQSPKYLFRKEGQNVTLSCEQNLNHDAMYWYRQDPGQGLRLIYYSQIVNDFQKGDIAEGYSVSREKKESFPLTVTSAQKNPTAFYLCASRLDTSYGYTFGSGTRLTVV.

CDR3 coding DNA: TGTGCCAGCAGCGCGCCAGGGGGCAGTTCACCCCTCCACTTT. Protein sequence: CASSAPGGSSPLHF. The V and J genes are TRBV16 and TRBJ1-6; 8 bases match TRBD1. Per the germline V gene, CDR1 is KGHSY and CDR2 is FQNENV. This CDR3 contains 14 residues. J was trimmed by 9 bases and V by 5 bases; bases with no gene match: 6.

This sequence joins TRBV20-1 and TRBJ2-5; D gene ambiguous. Germline V gene data show CDR1 as DFQATT and CDR2 as SNEGSKA (reference sequence). V lost 5 bases and J lost 5, with 6 bases in between. The CDR3 loop spans 10 amino acids. The DNA for the CDR3 is TGCAGTGCTTTAGAGGAGACCCAGTACTTC. It codes for CSALEETQYF.